Sequencing of this T cell receptor beta chain was carried out in a study of glioma-infiltrating T cells. TCR alpha and beta CDR3 regions were amplified from RNA using iRepertoire nested multiplex PCR. Tissue mRNA or PBMC total RNA, roughly 85-450 ng, went into one-step reverse transcription and amplification. TCRdb processed the multiplex PCR reads anew with MiXCR; each CDR3 protein has one entry. The repertoire consists of about 10,000 distinct CDR3 sequences, with under 60% occurring once and the leading ten covering 20%. About this clonotype itself: Here the CDR3 omits its conserved ending phenylalanine or tryptophan, so a read error is the likely source.

This CDR3 spans 17 amino acids. Looked up from germline, CDR1 is DFQATT and CDR2 is SNEGSKA (reference sequence). V gave up 0 bases and J gave up 6 bases; unmatched junction bases: 14. Sequencing was done on a sample of glioma tissue, nonneoplastic brain tissue, or PBMCs (not recorded which). The chain joins TRBV20-1 to TRBJ2-5; 9 bases are a match to TRBD2. This clonotype was sampled from a human donor with low-grade glioma or glioblastoma, undergoing nonglioma brain surgery, or in good health (not recorded which). CDR3 coding DNA: TGCAGTGCTAGAGATGAGTCCAGCGGGGGGAGCTACAAGACCCAGTACTCC. Translating gives CSARDESSGGSYKTQYS.